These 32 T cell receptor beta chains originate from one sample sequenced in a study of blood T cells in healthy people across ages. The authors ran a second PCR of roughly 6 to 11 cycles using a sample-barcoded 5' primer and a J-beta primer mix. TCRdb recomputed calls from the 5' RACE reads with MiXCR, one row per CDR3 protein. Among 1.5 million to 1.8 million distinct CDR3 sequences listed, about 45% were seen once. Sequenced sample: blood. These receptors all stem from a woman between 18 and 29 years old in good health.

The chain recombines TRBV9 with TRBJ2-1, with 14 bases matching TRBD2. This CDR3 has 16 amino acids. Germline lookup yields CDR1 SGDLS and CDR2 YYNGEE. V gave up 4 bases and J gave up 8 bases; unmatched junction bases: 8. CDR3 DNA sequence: TGTGCCAGCAGCACCCGACTAGCGGGAGGGGTGGATGAGCAGTTCTTC. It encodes CASSTRLAGGVDEQFF. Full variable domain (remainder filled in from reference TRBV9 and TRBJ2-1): DSGVTQTPKHLITATGQRVTLRCSPRSGDLSVYWYQQSLDQGLQFLIQYYNGEERAKGNILERFSAQQFPDLHSELNLSSLELGDSALYFCASSTRLAGGVDEQFFGPGTRLTVL.

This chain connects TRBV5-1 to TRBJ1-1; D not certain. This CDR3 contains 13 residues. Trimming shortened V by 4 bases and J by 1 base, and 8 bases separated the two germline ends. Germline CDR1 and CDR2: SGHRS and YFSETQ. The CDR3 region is CASSKAENTEAFF. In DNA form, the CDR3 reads TGCGCCAGCAGCAAGGCGGAGAACACTGAAGCTTTCTTT.

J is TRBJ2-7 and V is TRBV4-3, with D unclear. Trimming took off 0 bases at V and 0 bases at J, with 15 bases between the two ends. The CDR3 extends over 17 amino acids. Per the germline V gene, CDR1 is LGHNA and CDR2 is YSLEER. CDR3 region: CASSQDLMRTLSYEQYF. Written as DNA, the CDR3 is TGCGCCAGCAGCCAAGACCTTATGAGGACGCTCTCCTACGAGCAGTACTTC.

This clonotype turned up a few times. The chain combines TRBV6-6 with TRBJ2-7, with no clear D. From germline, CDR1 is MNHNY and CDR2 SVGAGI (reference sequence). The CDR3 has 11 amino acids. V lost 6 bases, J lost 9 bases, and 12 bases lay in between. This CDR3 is CASSPSAGQYF. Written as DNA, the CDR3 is TGTGCCAGCAGCCCGTCCGCCGGGCAGTACTTC.

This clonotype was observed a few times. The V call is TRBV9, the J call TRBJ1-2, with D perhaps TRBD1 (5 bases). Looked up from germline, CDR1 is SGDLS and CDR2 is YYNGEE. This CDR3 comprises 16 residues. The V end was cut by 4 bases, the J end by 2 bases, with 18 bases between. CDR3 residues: CASSLGHGAINYGYTF. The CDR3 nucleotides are TGTGCCAGCAGCTTAGGACATGGAGCCATCAACTATGGCTACACCTTC.

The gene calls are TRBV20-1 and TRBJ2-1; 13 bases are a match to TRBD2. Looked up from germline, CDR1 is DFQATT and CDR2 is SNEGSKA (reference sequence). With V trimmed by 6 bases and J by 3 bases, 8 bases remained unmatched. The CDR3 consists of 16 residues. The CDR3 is CSAPGLAGVRYNEQFF. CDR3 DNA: TGCAGTGCGCCCGGACTAGCGGGAGTACGCTACAATGAGCAGTTCTTC.

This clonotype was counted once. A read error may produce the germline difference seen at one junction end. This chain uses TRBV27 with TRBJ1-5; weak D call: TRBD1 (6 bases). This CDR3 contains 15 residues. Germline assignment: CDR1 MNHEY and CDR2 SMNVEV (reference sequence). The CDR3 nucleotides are TGTGCCGGCAGTTTTGTACAGGGTAGCAATCAGCCCCAGCATTTT. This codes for CAGSFVQGSNQPQHF.

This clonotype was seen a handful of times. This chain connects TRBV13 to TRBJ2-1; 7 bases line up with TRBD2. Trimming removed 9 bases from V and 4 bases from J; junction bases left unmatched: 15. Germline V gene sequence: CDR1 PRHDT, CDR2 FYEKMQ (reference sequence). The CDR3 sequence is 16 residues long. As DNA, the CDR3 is TGTGCCAGTAGCCCCAGAGGGCGGGGGTATTACAATGAGCAGTTCTTC. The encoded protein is CASSPRGRGYYNEQFF.

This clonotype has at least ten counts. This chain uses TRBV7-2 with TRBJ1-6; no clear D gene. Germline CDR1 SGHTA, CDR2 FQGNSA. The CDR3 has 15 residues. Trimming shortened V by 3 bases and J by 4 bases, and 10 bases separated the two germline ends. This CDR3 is CASSLYRGYNSPLHF. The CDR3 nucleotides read TGTGCCAGCAGCTTGTACAGAGGGTATAATTCACCCCTCCACTTT.

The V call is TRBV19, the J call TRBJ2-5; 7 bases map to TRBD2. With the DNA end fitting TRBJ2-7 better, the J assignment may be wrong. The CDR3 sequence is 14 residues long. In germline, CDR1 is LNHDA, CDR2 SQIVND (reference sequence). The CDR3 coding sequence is TGTGCCAGTACCCCCGGGGGAGGGCCGTACGAGCAGTACTTC. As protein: CASTPGGGPYEQYF.

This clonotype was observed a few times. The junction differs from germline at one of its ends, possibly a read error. The DNA of the CDR3 is TGTGCCAGCAGCGTAGGCTTCCCCGGGGGCAGCAAAGATACGCAGTATTTT. This gives the protein CASSVGFPGGSKDTQYF. The gene calls are TRBV9 and TRBJ2-3, with D perhaps being TRBD1 or TRBD2 (6 bases each). Per germline, CDR1 SGDLS and CDR2 YYNGEE. The length of the CDR3 is 17 residues.

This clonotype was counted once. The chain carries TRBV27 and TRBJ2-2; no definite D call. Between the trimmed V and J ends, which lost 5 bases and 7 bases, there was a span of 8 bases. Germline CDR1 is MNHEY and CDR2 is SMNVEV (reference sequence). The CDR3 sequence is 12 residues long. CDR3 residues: CASSPRFGELFF. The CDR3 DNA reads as TGTGCCAGCAGTCCACGATTCGGGGAGCTGTTTTTT.

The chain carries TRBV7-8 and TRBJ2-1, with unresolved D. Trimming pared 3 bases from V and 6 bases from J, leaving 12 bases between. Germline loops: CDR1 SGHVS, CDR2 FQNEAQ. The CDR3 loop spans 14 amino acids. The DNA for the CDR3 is TGTGCCAGCAGCTTTTTTCGTTCTCTCAATGAGCAGTTCTTC. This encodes CASSFFRSLNEQFF.

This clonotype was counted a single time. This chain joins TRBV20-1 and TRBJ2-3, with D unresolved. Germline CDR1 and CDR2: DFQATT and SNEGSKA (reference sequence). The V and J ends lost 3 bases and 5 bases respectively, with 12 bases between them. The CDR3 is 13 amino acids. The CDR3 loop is CSARNLGIDTQYF. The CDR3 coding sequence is TGCAGTGCTAGGAACCTAGGAATAGATACGCAGTATTTT.

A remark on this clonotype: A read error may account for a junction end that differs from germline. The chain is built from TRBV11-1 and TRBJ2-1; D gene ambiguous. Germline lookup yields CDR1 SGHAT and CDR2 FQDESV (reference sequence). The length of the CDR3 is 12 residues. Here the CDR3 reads CASRPGYTEQFF. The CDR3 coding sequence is TGTGCCAGCAGACCGGGCTACACTGAGCAGTTCTTC.

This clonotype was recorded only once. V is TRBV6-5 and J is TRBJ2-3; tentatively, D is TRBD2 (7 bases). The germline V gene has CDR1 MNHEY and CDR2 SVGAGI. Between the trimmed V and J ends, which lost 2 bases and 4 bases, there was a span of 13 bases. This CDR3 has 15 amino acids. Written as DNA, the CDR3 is TGTGCCAGCAGTTACCTCGGGGGGCGGGCAGATACGCAGTATTTT. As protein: CASSYLGGRADTQYF.

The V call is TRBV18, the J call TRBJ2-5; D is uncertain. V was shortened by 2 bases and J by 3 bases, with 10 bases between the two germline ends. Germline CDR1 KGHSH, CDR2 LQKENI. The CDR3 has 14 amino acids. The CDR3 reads CASSPSYEEETQYF. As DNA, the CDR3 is TGTGCCAGCTCACCATCGTACGAGGAAGAGACCCAGTACTTC.

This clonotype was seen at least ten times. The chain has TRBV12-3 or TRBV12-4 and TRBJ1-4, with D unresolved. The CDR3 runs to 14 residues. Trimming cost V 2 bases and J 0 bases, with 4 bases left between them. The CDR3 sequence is CASSLLSTNEKLFF. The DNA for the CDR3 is TGTGCCAGCAGTTTACTGTCAACTAATGAAAAACTGTTTTTT.

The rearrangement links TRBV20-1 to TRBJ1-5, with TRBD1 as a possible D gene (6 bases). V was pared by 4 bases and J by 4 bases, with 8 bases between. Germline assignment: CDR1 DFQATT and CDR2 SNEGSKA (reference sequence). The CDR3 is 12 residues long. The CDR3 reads CSAMTGNQPQHF. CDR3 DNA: TGCAGTGCTATGACAGGTAATCAGCCCCAGCATTTT.

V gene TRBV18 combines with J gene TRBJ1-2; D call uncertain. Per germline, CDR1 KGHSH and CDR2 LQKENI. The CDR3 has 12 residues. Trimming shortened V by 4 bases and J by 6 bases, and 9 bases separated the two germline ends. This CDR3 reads CASSRSPDGYTF. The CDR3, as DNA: TGTGCCAGCTCACGCTCGCCGGATGGCTACACCTTC.

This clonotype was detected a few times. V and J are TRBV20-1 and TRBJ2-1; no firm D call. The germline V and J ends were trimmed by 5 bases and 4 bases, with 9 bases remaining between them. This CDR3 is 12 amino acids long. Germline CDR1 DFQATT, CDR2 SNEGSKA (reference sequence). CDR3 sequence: CSAYGPYNEQFF. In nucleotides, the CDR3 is TGCAGTGCTTACGGGCCGTACAATGAGCAGTTCTTC.

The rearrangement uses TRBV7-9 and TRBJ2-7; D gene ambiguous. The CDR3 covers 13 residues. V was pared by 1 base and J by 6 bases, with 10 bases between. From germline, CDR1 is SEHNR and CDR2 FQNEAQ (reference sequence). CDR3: CASSLVFGREQYF. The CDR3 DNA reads TGTGCCAGCAGCTTAGTATTTGGTCGCGAGCAGTACTTC.

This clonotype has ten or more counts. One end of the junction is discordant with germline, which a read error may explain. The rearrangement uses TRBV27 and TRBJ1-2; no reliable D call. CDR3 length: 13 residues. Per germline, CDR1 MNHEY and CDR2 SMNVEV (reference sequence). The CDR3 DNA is TGCGCCAGCAGCCCGAGAAGTAACTATGGCTACACCTTC. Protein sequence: CASSPRSNYGYTF.

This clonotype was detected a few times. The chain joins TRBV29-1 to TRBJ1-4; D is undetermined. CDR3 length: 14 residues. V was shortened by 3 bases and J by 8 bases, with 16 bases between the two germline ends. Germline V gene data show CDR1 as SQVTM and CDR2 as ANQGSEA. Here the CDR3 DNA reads TGCAGCGTTGAGGACGCGAGGGCCCGGGAAAAACTGTTTTTT. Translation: CSVEDARAREKLFF.

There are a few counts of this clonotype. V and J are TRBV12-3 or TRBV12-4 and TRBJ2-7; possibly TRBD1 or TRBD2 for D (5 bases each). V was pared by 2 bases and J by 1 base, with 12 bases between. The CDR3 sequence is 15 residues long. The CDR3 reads CASSLSGTQSYEQYF. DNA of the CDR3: TGTGCCAGCAGTTTATCCGGGACCCAGTCCTACGAGCAGTACTTC.

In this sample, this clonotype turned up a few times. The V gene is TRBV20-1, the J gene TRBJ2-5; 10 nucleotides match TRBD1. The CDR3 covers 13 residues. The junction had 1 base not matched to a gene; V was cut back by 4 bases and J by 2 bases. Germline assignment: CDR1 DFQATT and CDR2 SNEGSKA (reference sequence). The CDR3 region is CSAMDRGQETQYF. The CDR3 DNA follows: TGCAGTGCTATGGACAGGGGGCAAGAGACCCAGTACTTC.

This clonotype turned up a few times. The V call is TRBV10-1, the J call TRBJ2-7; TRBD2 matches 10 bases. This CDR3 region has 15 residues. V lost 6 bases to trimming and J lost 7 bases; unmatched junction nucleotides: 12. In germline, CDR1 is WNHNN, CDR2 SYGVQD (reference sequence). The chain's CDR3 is CASRPGTSDSGEQYF. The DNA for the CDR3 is TGCGCCAGCAGGCCCGGGACTAGCGATTCGGGAGAGCAGTACTTC.

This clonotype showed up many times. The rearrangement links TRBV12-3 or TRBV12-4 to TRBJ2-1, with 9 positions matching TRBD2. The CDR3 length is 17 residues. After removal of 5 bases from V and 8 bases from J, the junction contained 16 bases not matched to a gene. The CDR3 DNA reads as TGTGCCAGCAGTCCTTGGAGAGCGGGAGGTGAGGCAGATGAGCAGTTCTTC. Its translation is CASSPWRAGGEADEQFF.

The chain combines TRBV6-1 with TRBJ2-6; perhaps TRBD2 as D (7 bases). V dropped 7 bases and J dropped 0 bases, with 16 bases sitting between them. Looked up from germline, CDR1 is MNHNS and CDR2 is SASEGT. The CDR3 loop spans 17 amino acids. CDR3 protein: CASNPSGGSSGANVLTF. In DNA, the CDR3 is TGTGCCAGCAATCCTTCGGGGGGCAGCTCTGGGGCCAACGTCCTGACTTTC.

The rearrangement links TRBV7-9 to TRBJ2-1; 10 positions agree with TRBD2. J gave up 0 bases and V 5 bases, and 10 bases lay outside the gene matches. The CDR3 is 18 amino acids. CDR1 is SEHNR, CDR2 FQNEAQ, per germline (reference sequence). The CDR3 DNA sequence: TGTGCCAGCAGCCTAGGACTAGCGGTCGCGAGCTCCTACAATGAGCAGTTCTTC. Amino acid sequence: CASSLGLAVASSYNEQFF.

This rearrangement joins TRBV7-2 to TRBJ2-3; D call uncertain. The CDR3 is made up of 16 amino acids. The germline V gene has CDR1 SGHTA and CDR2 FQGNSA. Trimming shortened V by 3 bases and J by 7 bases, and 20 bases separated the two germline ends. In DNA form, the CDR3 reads TGTGCCAGCAGCTTCGGTAGCATGGCCCCGAGGCATACGCAGTATTTT. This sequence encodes CASSFGSMAPRHTQYF.

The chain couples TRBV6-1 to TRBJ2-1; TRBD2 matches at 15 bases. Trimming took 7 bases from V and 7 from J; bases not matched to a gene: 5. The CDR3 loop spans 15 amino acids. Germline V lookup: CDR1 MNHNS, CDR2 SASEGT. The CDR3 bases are TGTGCCAGCACAGGACTAGCGGGGGGGCAAAATGAGCAGTTCTTC. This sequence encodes CASTGLAGGQNEQFF.